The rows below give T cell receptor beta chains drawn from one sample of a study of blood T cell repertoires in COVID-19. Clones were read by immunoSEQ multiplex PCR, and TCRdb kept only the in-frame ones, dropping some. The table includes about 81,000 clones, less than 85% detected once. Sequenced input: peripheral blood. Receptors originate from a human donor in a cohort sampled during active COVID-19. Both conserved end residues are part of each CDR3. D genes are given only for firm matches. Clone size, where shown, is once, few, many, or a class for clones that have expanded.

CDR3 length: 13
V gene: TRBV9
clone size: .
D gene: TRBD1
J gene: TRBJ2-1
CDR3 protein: CASSPDRMDEQFF
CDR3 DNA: TGTGCCAGCAGCCCGGACAGGATGGATGAGCAGTTCTTC

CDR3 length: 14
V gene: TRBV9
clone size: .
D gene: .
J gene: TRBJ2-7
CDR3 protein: CASSVERFSYEQYF
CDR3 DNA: TGTGCCAGCAGCGTAGAACGGTTCTCCTACGAGCAGTACTTC

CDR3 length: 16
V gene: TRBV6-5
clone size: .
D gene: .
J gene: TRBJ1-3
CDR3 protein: CASSYSSGRSGNTIYF
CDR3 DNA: TGTGCCAGCAGTTACTCGAGTGGGAGGTCTGGAAACACCATATATTTT

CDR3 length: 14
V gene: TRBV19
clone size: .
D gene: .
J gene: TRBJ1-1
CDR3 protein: CASSPRQSWAEAFF
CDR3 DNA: TGTGCCAGTAGTCCTCGACAGAGCTGGGCTGAAGCTTTCTTT

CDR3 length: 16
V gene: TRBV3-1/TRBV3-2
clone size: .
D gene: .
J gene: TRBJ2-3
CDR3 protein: CASSLPRGGPTDTQYF
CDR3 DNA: TGTGCCAGCAGCCTCCCAAGGGGGGGGCCTACAGATACGCAGTATTTT

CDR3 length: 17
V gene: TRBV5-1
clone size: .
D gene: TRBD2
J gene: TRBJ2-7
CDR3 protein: CASSPRGTGGAVVEQYF
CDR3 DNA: TGCGCCAGCAGCCCAAGGGGGACGGGAGGGGCCGTGGTCGAGCAGTACTTC

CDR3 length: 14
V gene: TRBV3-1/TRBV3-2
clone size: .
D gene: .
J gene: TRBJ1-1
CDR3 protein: CASSQPQGNTEAFF
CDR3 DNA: TGTGCCAGCAGCCAGCCGCAGGGGAACACTGAAGCTTTCTTT

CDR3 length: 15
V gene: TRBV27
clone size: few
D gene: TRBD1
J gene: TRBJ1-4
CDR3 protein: CASSPSTGTNEKLFF
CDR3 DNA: TGTGCCAGCAGTCCATCGACAGGGACTAATGAAAAACTGTTTTTT

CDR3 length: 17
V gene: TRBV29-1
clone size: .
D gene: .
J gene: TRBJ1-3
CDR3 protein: CSVEDPAGPGSGNTIYF
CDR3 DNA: TGCAGCGTTGAAGATCCGGCAGGCCCCGGCTCTGGAAACACCATATATTTT

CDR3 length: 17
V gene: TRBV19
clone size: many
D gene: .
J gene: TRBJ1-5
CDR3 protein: CASSIATGTPHGAAQHF
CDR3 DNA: TGTGCCAGTAGTATAGCGACCGGGACACCTCATGGAGCAGCCCAGCATTTT

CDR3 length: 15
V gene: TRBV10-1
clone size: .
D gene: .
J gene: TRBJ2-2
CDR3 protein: CASSGETGVTGELFF
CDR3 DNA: TGCGCCAGCAGTGGCGAGACAGGAGTCACCGGGGAGCTGTTTTTT

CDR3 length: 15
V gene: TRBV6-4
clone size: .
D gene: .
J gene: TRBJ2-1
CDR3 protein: CASSDSISVTNEQFF
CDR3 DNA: TGTGCCAGCAGTGACTCGATTTCGGTTACCAATGAGCAGTTCTTC

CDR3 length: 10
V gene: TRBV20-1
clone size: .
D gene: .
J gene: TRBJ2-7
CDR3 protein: CSVGPYEQYF
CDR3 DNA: TGCAGTGTGGGGCCCTACGAGCAGTACTTC

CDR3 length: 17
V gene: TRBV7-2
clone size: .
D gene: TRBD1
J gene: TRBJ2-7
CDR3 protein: CASSRKPGTGDTYEQYF
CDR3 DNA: TGTGCCAGCAGCCGCAAGCCCGGGACAGGGGATACCTACGAGCAGTACTTC

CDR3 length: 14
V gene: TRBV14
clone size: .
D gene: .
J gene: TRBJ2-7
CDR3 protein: CASSQLTTNYEQYF
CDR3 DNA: TGTGCCAGCAGCCAATTGACAACGAACTACGAGCAGTACTTC

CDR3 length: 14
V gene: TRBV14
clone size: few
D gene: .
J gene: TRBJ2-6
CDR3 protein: CASRSRVGANVLTF
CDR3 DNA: TGTGCCAGCAGAAGCAGGGTAGGGGCCAACGTCCTGACTTTC

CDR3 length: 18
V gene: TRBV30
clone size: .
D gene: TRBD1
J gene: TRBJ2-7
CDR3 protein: CAWSDSGQGLSFSYEQYF
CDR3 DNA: TGTGCCTGGAGTGATTCGGGACAGGGACTTTCCTTCTCCTACGAGCAGTACTTC

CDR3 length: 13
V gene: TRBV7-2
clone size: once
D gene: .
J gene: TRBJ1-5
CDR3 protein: CASRGQSNQPQHF
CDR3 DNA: TGTGCCAGCAGAGGACAGAGCAATCAGCCCCAGCATTTT

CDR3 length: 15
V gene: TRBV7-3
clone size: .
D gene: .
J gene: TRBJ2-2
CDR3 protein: CASSLSPINTGELFF
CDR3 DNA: TGTGCCAGCAGCTTAAGCCCTATCAACACCGGGGAGCTGTTTTTT

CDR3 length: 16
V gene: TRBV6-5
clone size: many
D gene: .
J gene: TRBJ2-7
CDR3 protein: CASSYQGAVTIYEQYF
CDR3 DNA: TGTGCCAGCAGTTACCAAGGGGCGGTAACCATCTACGAGCAGTACTTC

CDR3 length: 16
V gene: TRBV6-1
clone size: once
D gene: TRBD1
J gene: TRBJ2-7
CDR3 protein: CASSEVSGQGLYEQYF
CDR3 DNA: TGTGCCAGCAGTGAAGTCTCGGGACAGGGTCTCTACGAGCAGTACTTC

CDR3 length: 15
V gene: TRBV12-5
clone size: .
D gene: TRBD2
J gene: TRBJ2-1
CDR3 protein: CASGSTSGGAHEQFF
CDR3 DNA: TGTGCTAGTGGTTCCACTAGCGGGGGGGCACATGAGCAGTTCTTC

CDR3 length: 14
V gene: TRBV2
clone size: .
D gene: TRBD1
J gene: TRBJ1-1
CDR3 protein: CAGKQGASGTEAFF
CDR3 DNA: TGTGCCGGAAAACAGGGGGCGTCGGGCACTGAAGCTTTCTTT

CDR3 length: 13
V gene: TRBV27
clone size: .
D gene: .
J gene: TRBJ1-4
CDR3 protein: CASSWQGSEKLFF
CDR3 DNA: TGTGCCAGCAGTTGGCAGGGCAGTGAAAAACTGTTTTTT

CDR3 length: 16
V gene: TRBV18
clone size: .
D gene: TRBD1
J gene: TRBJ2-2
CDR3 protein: CASSPFVTGGAGELFF
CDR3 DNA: TGTGCCAGCTCACCATTTGTGACAGGGGGAGCCGGGGAGCTGTTTTTT

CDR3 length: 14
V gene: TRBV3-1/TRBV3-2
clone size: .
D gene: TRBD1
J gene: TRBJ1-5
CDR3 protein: CASSLDRGRQPQHF
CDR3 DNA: TGTGCCAGCAGCCTGGACAGGGGGCGTCAGCCCCAGCATTTT

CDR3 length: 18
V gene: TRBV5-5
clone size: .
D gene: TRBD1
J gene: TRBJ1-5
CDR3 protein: CASSPRQGAEVGNQPQHF
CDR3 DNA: TGTGCCAGCAGCCCGCGACAGGGGGCCGAGGTAGGCAATCAGCCCCAGCATTTT

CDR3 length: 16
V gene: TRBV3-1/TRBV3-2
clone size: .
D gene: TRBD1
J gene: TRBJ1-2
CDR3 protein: CASRPGQRLANYGYTF
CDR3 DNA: TGTGCCAGCAGACCGGGACAGAGGTTAGCTAACTATGGCTACACCTTC

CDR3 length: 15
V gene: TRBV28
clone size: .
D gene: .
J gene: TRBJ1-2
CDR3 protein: CASSLWGAGSDGYTF
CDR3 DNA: TGTGCCAGCAGTTTATGGGGGGCAGGTTCGGATGGCTACACCTTC

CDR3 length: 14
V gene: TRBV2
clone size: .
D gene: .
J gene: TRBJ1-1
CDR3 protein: CATKGDSRNTEAFF
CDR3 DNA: TGTGCCACCAAGGGCGACAGTCGGAACACTGAAGCTTTCTTT

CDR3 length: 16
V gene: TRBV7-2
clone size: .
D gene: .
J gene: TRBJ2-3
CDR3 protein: CASSLGFQEITDTQYF
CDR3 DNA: TGTGCCAGCAGCTTAGGTTTTCAGGAAATCACAGATACGCAGTATTTT

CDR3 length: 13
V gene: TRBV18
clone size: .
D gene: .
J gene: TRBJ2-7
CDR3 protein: CASSPGSSYEQYF
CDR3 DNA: TGTGCCAGCTCACCCGGGAGCTCCTACGAGCAGTACTTC

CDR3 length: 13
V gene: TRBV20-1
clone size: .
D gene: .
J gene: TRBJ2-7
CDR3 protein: CSASPLSSYEQYF
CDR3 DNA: TGCAGTGCGAGTCCGTTGAGCTCCTACGAGCAGTACTTC

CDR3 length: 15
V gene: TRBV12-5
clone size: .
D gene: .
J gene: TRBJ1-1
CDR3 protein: CASGSTTAQNTEAFF
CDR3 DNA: TGTGCTAGTGGTTCTACGACAGCTCAGAACACTGAAGCTTTCTTT

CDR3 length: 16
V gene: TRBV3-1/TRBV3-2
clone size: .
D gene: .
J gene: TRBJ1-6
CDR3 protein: CASSQAGTPGVSPLHF
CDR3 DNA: TGTGCCAGCAGCCAAGCCGGGACACCCGGCGTTTCACCCCTCCACTTT

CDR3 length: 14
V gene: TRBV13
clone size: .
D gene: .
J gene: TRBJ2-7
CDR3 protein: CASSPGGRPYEQYF
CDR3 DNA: TGTGCCAGCAGCCCCGGGGGGCGACCCTACGAGCAGTACTTC

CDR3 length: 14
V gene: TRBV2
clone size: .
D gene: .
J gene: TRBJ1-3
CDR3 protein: CASSALRSGNTIYF
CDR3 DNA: TGTGCCAGCAGCGCACTCCGCTCTGGAAACACCATATATTTT

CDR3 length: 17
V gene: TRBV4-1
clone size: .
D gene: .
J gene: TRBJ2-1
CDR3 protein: CASSQIRGFRGGNEQFF
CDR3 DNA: TGCGCCAGCAGCCAAATAAGGGGGTTTCGAGGGGGCAATGAGCAGTTCTTC

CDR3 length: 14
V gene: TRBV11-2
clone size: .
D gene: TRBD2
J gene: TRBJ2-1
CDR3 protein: CASSLDRASGQQFF
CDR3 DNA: TGTGCCAGCAGCTTAGATAGGGCTAGCGGACAACAGTTCTTC

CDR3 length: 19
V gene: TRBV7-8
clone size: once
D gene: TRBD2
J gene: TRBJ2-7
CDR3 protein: CASSLGLLRVAGGPYEQYF
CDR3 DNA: TGTGCCAGCAGCTTAGGTTTGTTGCGCGTGGCGGGGGGACCCTACGAGCAGTACTTC

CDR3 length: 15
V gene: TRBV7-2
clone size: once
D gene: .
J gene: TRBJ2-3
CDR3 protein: CASSLDRAGTDTQYF
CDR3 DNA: TGTGCCAGCAGCTTAGACAGGGCGGGCACAGATACGCAGTATTTT

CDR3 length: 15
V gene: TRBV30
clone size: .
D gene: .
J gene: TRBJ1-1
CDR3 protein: CAWSTRQIPGTEAFF
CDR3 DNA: TGTGCCTGGAGTACCCGACAGATCCCCGGCACTGAAGCTTTCTTT